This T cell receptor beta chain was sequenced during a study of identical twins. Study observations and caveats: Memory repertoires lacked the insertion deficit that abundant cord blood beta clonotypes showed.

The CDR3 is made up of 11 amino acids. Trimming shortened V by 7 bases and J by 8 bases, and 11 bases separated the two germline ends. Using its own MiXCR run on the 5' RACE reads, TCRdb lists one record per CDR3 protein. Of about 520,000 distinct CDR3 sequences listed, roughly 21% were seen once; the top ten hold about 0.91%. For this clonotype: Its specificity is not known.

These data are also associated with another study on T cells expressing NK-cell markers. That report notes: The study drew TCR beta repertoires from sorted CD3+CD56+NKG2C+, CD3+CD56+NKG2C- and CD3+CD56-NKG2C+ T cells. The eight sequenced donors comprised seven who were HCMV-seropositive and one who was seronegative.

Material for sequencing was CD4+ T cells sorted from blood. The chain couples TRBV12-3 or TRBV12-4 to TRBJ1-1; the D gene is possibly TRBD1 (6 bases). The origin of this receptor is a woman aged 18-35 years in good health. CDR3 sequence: CASTHRAEAFF. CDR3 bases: TGTGCCAGCACCCACAGGGCCGAAGCTTTCTTT.